The entry below gives a single T cell receptor (beta chain) sequence along with its context. Study processing details: Estimation of nucleated cell counts was performed using reference gene primer amplification. TCRdb's table, derived via immunoSEQ multiplex PCR, lists solely in-frame clones and lacks some. From that table come the V and J calls and clone size; the DNA was used to work out D and trimming. The table lists 130,000 or so clones, more than 70% of them singletons. The sample belongs to a study of blood T cell repertoires in COVID-19. Background on the study: Samples came from the United States, Italy and Spain, spanning acute and convalescent COVID-19. From T cells, B-cell-depleted T cells, or PBMCs came the material, which was cDNA or gDNA.

Germline V gene lookup returns CDR1 GTSNPN and CDR2 SVGIG (reference sequence). V was cut by 0 bases and J by 8 bases, with 7 bases left in between. The CDR3 covers 11 residues. The sequenced material came from peripheral blood. This clonotype was sampled from a woman aged 60 to 75 with acute or convalescent COVID-19. The chain carries TRBV30 and TRBJ1-2; no definite D call. The CDR3 protein is CAWSVLKGYTF. As DNA, the CDR3 is TGTGCCTGGAGTGTACTAAAGGGCTACACCTTC. The entire variable domain, with the rest obtained from reference TRBV30 and TRBJ1-2, is as follows: SQTIHQWPATLVQPVGSPLSLECTVEGTSNPNLYWYRQAAGRGLQLLFYSVGIGQISSEVPQNLSASRPQDRQFILSSKKLLLSDSGFYLCAWSVLKGYTFGSGTRLTVV.